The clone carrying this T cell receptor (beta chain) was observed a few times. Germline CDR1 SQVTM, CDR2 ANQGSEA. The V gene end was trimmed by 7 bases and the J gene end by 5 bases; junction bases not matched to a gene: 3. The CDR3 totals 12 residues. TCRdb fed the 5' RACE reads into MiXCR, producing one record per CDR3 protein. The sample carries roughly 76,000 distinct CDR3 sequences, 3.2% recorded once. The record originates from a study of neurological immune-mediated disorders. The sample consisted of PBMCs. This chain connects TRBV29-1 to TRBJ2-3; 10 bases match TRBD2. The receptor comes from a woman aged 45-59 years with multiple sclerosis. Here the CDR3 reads CSGLAGGDTQYF. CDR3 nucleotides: TGCAGCGGTTTAGCGGGAGGAGATACGCAGTATTTT.